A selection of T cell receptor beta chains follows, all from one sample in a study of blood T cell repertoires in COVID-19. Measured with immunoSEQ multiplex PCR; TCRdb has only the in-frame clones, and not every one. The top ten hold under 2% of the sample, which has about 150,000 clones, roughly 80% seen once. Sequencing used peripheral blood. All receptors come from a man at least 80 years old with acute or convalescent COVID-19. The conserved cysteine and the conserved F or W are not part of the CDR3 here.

CDR3aa: ASSVDPGSSYEQY
j_gene: TRBJ2-7
v_gene: TRBV9

CDR3aa: ASGLPSSGNTIY
j_gene: TRBJ1-3
v_gene: TRBV12-5

CDR3aa: ASSQTTSTDTQY
j_gene: TRBJ2-3
v_gene: TRBV7-2

CDR3aa: ASSVGTGGFYEQY
j_gene: TRBJ2-7
v_gene: TRBV5-6

CDR3aa: ASSQGVPGNTIY
j_gene: TRBJ1-3
v_gene: TRBV3-1/TRBV3-2

CDR3aa: ASSIPGQGARETQY
j_gene: TRBJ2-5
v_gene: TRBV19

CDR3aa: ASKLGAGYTGELF
j_gene: TRBJ2-2
v_gene: TRBV7-9

CDR3aa: ASTDRGNEQF
j_gene: TRBJ2-1
v_gene: TRBV2

CDR3aa: ASSKPGQAYEQY
j_gene: TRBJ2-7
v_gene: TRBV18

CDR3aa: ASRSWDRRTEAF
j_gene: TRBJ1-1
v_gene: TRBV28

CDR3aa: ASSQGEAVLEQF
j_gene: TRBJ2-1
v_gene: TRBV4-1

CDR3aa: ASSPSGTGLGGYGYT
j_gene: TRBJ1-2
v_gene: TRBV7-6

CDR3aa: ASSTIPKGLYGRADTQY
j_gene: TRBJ2-3
v_gene: TRBV6-2/TRBV6-3

CDR3aa: ASSYRGDEQF
j_gene: TRBJ2-1
v_gene: TRBV6-2/TRBV6-3